Presented here are 21 T cell receptor beta chains from one specimen sequenced in a study of tumor-infiltrating lymphocytes in primary liver carcinoma. Bulk tissue was left unsorted, and RNA and DNA were co-extracted from about 21-30 mg of it. Starting from roughly 0.5 ug of total RNA, TCR beta cDNA was produced with a primer in the constant region. Construction of TCR beta libraries relied on three successive nested multiplex PCR rounds employing slightly modified ARM-PCR. Both of the initial two PCR rounds ran for about 9 cycles and employed TRBV1-TRBV30 forward primers alongside a C-beta reverse primer. TCRdb called the multiplex PCR reads again in MiXCR, with one record for every CDR3 protein. The data hold 150,000 to 200,000 distinct CDR3 sequences, with about 82% observed a single time. The sample taken for sequencing was tumor tissue from primary liver carcinoma. Receptors originate from a man aged 35 to 55 with primary liver carcinoma and hepatitis B virus infection.

The rearrangement joins TRBV4-1 to TRBJ2-1; 8 bases line up with TRBD1. The J call may be mistaken, given a closer DNA end match to TRBJ2-7. The CDR3 is 17 amino acids. Germline V gives CDR1 MGHRA, CDR2 YSYEKL. CDR3 amino acids: CASIRGERQGLSYEQYF. The CDR3 DNA reads as TGCGCCAGCATCCGAGGGGAACGACAGGGGCTCTCCTACGAGCAGTACTTC.

This rearrangement joins TRBV29-1 to TRBJ2-5, with 7 bases identical to TRBD2. From germline, CDR1 is SQVTM and CDR2 ANQGSEA. V was pared by 3 bases and J by 11 bases, with 18 bases of the junction left unmatched. The CDR3 spans 15 residues. CDR3 bases: TGCAGCGTTGAGGGACCCGGGAGGCTCCAAGAGATACAGTACTTC. Translated: CSVEGPGRLQEIQYF.

On this clonotype: A junction end diverges from the germline sequence, so it may reflect a read error. The chain recombines TRBV6-5 with TRBJ2-1; 7 positions agree with TRBD2. Germline V gene data show CDR1 as MNHEY and CDR2 as SVGAGI. The CDR3 runs 13 residues. The CDR3 DNA is TGTGCCAGCAGTGGGGAGGGGAGGAATGAGCAGTTTTTC. This codes for CASSGEGRNEQFF.

On this clonotype: The germline gene is not matched at one end of the junction; a read error may be the cause. The gene calls are TRBV28 and TRBJ2-5; tentative D call: TRBD2 (7 bases). CDR1 and CDR2 from the germline V gene are MDHEN and SYDVKM. The CDR3 extends over 13 amino acids. The CDR3 is CAIEGGTLETQYF. The CDR3 DNA sequence: TGTGCCATCGAGGGGGGGACCCTGGAGACTCAGTACTTC.

On this clonotype: Relative to the germline gene, one junction end is altered; a read error may explain this. V gene TRBV12-3 or TRBV12-4 combines with J gene TRBJ1-1; D gene ambiguous. This CDR3 has 13 amino acids. This chain's CDR3 is CASSQQLNTEDFF. Written as DNA, the CDR3 is TGTGCCAGCAGTCAACAGTTGAATACTGAAGATTTCTTT.

The rearrangement joins TRBV11-1 to TRBJ2-3; 8 nucleotides agree with TRBD1. Trimming cost V 1 base and J 13 bases; bases outside gene matches: 16. The germline CDR1 and CDR2 sequences are SGHAT and FQDESV (reference sequence). The CDR3 sequence is 16 residues long. Here the CDR3 reads CASSLESAGGSDMEYF. CDR3 nucleotide sequence: TGTGCCAGCAGCTTAGAATCGGCAGGGGGCTCTGATATGGAGTATTTT.

With regard to this clonotype: A much larger clone lies one base from this, so it may be a read error. The chain is built from TRBV5-5 and TRBJ2-3, with a weak D call TRBD1 (5 bases). From germline, CDR1 is SGHKS and CDR2 YYEKEE (reference sequence). The length of the CDR3 is 15 residues. The CDR3 spells CTSSFKGHSTDTQYF. In DNA form, the CDR3 reads TGTACCAGCAGCTTCAAGGGGCACAGCACAGATACGCAGTATTTT.

There are a few counts of this clonotype. The CDR3 carries no conserved terminal phenylalanine or tryptophan, so it likely arises from a read error. The rearrangement links TRBV6-5 to TRBJ2-1; 10 nucleotides match TRBD2. After removal of 7 bases from V and 4 bases from J, the junction contained 7 bases not matched to a gene. The germline V gene has CDR1 MNHEY and CDR2 SVGAGI. This CDR3 spans 15 amino acids. In DNA, the CDR3 is TGTGCCAGCACCAGAGCGGGAGGGGCATACAATGAGCAGTTCCTC. Translation: CASTRAGGAYNEQFL.

In regard to this clonotype: One end of the junction is discordant with germline, which a read error may explain. The J gene is TRBJ2-2, the V gene TRBV29-1, with a possible D match to TRBD2 (5 bases). The V gene's germline CDR1 is SQVTM and CDR2 ANQGSEA. CDR3 length: 12 amino acids. The CDR3 DNA is TGCAGCGTTGCGCCGAACATCGGGGAGCTGGTTTTT. This encodes CSVAPNIGELVF.

This clonotype occurred a few times. Being one base from a much bigger clone, this may be a read error. This chain uses TRBV30 with TRBJ1-5; TRBD1 might be the D (6 bases). Germline V gene data show CDR1 as GTSNPN and CDR2 as SVGIG (reference sequence). The CDR3 length is 14 residues. V dropped 0 bases and J dropped 4 bases, with 10 bases sitting between them. The CDR3 here is CAWSVRGLNQPQHF. DNA of the CDR3: TGTGCCTGGAGTGTAAGGGGGTTGAATCAGCCCCAGCATTTT.

The gene calls are TRBV29-1 and TRBJ2-7; D is tentatively TRBD1 or TRBD2 (5 bases each). V was shortened by 7 bases and J by 2 bases, with 24 bases between the two germline ends. Germline CDR1 reads SQVTM; CDR2 reads ANQGSEA. This CDR3 comprises 16 residues. In nucleotides, the CDR3 is TGCAGCGCCATGACATCCGGGACCGGCAAACCCTACGAGCAGTACTTC. Its protein product is CSAMTSGTGKPYEQYF.

This clonotype is a singleton in its sample. The chain carries TRBV6-1 and TRBJ2-7; 7 nucleotides agree with TRBD2. Trimming cost V 6 bases and J 3 bases; bases outside gene matches: 8. The CDR3 runs 14 residues. CDR1 is MNHNS and CDR2 is SASEGT in the germline V gene. CDR3 in amino acids: CASRVAGSYYEQYF. In DNA form, the CDR3 reads TGTGCCAGCAGGGTAGCGGGCAGTTACTACGAGCAGTACTTC.

Concerning this clonotype itself: This may be a read error: a much more frequent sequence differs by one nucleotide. V usage is TRBV28 and J usage is TRBJ1-2; 9 bases fit TRBD1. The CDR3 sequence is 15 residues long. The V gene's germline CDR1 is MDHEN and CDR2 SYDVKM. The CDR3 sequence: CANSSGTGQIYGYTF. In DNA, the CDR3 is TGTGCCAACAGTTCGGGGACAGGGCAAATATATGGCTACACCTTC.

This clonotype was seen at least ten times. V is TRBV5-6 and J is TRBJ1-1; D perhaps matches TRBD1 (6 bases). The germline V gene has CDR1 SGHDT and CDR2 YYEEEE. Trimming pared 2 bases from V and 2 bases from J, leaving 10 bases between. The length of the CDR3 is 14 residues. The CDR3 nucleotides read TGTGCCAGCAGCTTTCAGGGGTTAAACACTGAAGCTTTCTTT. Translated, it gives CASSFQGLNTEAFF.

Concerning this clonotype: Compared with germline, one end of the junction differs, possibly owing to a read error. The chain couples TRBV6-1 to TRBJ2-6; D possibly corresponds to TRBD1 (6 bases). Germline loops: CDR1 MNHNS, CDR2 SASEGT. CDR3 size: 19 residues. The CDR3, as DNA: TGTGTCAGCAAGGCCTTTCAGGGCAGGGGCCGCTCTGGGGCCAACGTCCTGACTTTT. Translated, it gives CVSKAFQGRGRSGANVLTF.

V is TRBV20-1 and J is TRBJ1-5; TRBD1 might be the D (6 bases). The length of the CDR3 is 14 residues. Germline lookup yields CDR1 DFQATT and CDR2 SNEGSKA (reference sequence). V was trimmed by 3 bases and J by 5 bases, leaving 14 bases between them. The CDR3 coding sequence is TGCAGTGCTAGGGGGATAGGGGGAGATCAGCCCCAGCATTTT. Translation: CSARGIGGDQPQHF.

Points on this clonotype: The conserved phenylalanine or tryptophan is not found at the CDR3 terminus, so this likely reflects a read error. The chain is built from TRBV6-5 and TRBJ2-7; no clear D gene. The CDR3 consists of 11 residues. Germline assignment: CDR1 MNHEY and CDR2 SVGAGI. V shed 8 bases and J shed 6 bases, with 11 bases lying between them. This chain's CDR3 is CASGSGREQYY. CDR3 nucleotide sequence: TGTGCCAGCGGTTCTGGTCGCGAGCAGTACTAC.

With respect to this clonotype: The missing conserved phenylalanine or tryptophan at the end of this CDR3 makes a read error likely. The DNA is left out, because the CDR3 cannot be placed on it with certainty; the CDR3 is given as TCRdb lists it. The chain links TRBV11-2 to TRBJ1-1. The CDR3 length is 13 residues, termini included. CDR1 and CDR2 (germline): SGHAT, FQNNGV. CDR3 protein: CASSLDPNTEAIL.

A few counts support this clonotype. Relative to the germline gene, one junction end is altered; a read error may explain this. The V gene is TRBV29-1, the J gene TRBJ2-5, with 8 bases fitting TRBD1. Germline-derived CDR1 and CDR2 are SQVTM and ANQGSEA. The CDR3 is made up of 14 amino acids. The DNA for the CDR3 is TGCACCGTTAGCAACGGACAGGGCCAAGAGACCCAGTACTTC. This sequence encodes CTVSNGQGQETQYF. The whole variable domain, remainder taken from reference TRBV29-1 and TRBJ2-5, is SAVISQKPSRDICQRGTSLTIQCQVDSQVTMMFWYRQQPGQSLTLIATANQGSEATYESGFVIDKFPISRPNLTFSTLTVSNMSPEDSSIYLCTVSNGQGQETQYFGPGTRLLVL.

Regarding this clonotype: One end of the junction fails to match germline, which may point to a read error. V usage is TRBV29-1 and J usage is TRBJ1-1; D may be TRBD1 (5 bases). Germline CDR1 and CDR2: SQVTM and ANQGSEA. This CDR3 has 15 amino acids. CDR3 sequence reads: CGVAPAWGMNTEAFF. As DNA, the CDR3 is TGCGGCGTTGCCCCAGCTTGGGGGATGAACACTGAAGCTTTCTTT.

This clonotype was observed at least ten times. The chain carries TRBV6-6 and TRBJ1-1; 8 positions match TRBD1. Germline values: CDR1 MNHNY, CDR2 SVGAGI (reference sequence). V was pared by 8 bases and J by 2 bases, with 4 bases of the junction left unmatched. The length of the CDR3 is 13 residues. This chain's CDR3 is CASLTGVNTEAFF. In DNA, the CDR3 is TGTGCCAGCCTGACAGGGGTCAACACTGAAGCTTTCTTT.